This T cell receptor (beta chain) was profiled in a study of cytomegalovirus exposure and HLA in healthy donors. The PCR had 60 Vbeta and 13 Jbeta primers. The assay was immunoSEQ multiplex PCR, and TCRdb's table has in-frame clones only and misses some. The data contain around 91,000 clones, about three quarters of them singletons. This clone appeared a few times. Its specificity is not known. General observations from the study: TCR beta chain V- and J-gene trimming was linked, in a later analysis, to a missense variant in DCLRE1C.

After removal of 6 bases from V and 7 bases from J, the junction contained 8 bases not matched to a gene. The CDR3 runs to 12 residues. CDR1 is SQVTM, CDR2 ANQGSEA, per germline. The genes are TRBV29-1 and TRBJ2-7; 8 bases match TRBD2. Material: PBMCs. The sequence derives from a male donor in good health and CMV-seropositive. DNA for the CDR3: TGCAGCGTCCGGGAGGGGAGCAGTGAGCAGTACTTC. It is translated as CSVREGSSEQYF.